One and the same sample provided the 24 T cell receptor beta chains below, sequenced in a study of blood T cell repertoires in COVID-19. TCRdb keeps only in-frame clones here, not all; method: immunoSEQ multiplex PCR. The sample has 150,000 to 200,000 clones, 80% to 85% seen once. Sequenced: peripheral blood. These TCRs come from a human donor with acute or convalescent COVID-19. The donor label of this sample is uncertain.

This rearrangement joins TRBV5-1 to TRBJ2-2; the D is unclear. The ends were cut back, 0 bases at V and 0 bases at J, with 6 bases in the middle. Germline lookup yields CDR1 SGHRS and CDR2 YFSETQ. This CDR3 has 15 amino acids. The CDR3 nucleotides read TGCGCCAGCAGCTTGGTGGGCCCGAACACCGGGGAGCTGTTTTTT. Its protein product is CASSLVGPNTGELFF.

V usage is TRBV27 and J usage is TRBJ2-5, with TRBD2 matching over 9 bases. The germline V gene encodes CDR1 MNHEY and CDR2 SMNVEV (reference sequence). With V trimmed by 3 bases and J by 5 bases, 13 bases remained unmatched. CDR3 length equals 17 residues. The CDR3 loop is CASSFRSEREAGETQYF. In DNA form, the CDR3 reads TGTGCCAGCAGTTTCAGGTCTGAGCGGGAGGCCGGGGAGACCCAGTACTTC.

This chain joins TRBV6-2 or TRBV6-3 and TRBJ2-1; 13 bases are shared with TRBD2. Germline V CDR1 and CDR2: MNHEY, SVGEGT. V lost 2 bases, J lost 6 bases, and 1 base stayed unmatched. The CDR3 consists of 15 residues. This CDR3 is CASSYGTSGINEQFF. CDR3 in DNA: TGTGCCAGCAGTTACGGGACTAGCGGGATCAATGAGCAGTTCTTC.

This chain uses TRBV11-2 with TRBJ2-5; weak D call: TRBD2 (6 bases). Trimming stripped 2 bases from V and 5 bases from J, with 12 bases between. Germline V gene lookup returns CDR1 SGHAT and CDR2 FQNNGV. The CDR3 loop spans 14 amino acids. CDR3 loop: CASSLISGVETQYF. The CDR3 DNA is TGTGCCAGCAGCTTAATCTCGGGGGTTGAGACCCAGTACTTC.

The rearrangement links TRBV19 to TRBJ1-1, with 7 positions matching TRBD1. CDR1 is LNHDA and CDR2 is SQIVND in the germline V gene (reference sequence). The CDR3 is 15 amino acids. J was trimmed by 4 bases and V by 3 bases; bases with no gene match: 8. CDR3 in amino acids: CASSIRTGAATEAFF. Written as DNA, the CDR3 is TGTGCCAGTAGTATCCGAACAGGGGCCGCCACTGAAGCTTTCTTT.

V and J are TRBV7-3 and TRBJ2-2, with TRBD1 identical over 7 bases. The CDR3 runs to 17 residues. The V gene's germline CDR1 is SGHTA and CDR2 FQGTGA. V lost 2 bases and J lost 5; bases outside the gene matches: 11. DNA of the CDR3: TGTGCCAGCAGCTTAGGGGAGAGGGGGCCGATTACCGGGGAGCTGTTTTTT. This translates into CASSLGERGPITGELFF.

The CDR3 spells CASSLDRWGTEAFF. The CDR3 DNA reads TGTGCCAGCAGCTTGGACAGGTGGGGGACTGAAGCTTTCTTT. The rearrangement joins TRBV11-2 to TRBJ1-1; the match to TRBD1 covers 7 bases. The ends lost 3 bases at V and 5 bases at J; junction bases unmatched: 6. The CDR3 totals 14 residues. Looked up from germline, CDR1 is SGHAT and CDR2 is FQNNGV.

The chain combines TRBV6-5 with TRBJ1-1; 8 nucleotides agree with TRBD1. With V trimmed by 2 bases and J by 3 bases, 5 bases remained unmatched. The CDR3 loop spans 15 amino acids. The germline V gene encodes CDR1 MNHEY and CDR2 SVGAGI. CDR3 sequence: CASSYGTGGDTEAFF. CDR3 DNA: TGTGCCAGCAGTTACGGGACAGGTGGAGACACTGAAGCTTTCTTT.

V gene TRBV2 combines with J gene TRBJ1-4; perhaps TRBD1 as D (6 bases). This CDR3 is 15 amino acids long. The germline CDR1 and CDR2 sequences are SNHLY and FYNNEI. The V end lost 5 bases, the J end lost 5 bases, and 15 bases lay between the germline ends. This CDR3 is CASSSETGPNEKLFF. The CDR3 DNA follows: TGTGCCAGCAGTTCCGAGACAGGACCGAATGAAAAACTGTTTTTT. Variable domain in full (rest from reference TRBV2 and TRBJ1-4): EPEVTQTPSHQVTQMGQEVILRCVPISNHLYFYWYRQILGQKVEFLVSFYNNEISEKSEIFDDQFSVERPDGSNFTLKIRSTKLEDSAMYFCASSSETGPNEKLFFGSGTQLSVL.

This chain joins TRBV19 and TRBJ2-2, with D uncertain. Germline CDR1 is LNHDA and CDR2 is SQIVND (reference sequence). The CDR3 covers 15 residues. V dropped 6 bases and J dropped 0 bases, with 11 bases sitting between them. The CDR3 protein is CASRPQVPNTGELFF. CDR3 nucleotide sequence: TGTGCCAGTAGGCCTCAGGTCCCGAACACCGGGGAGCTGTTTTTT.

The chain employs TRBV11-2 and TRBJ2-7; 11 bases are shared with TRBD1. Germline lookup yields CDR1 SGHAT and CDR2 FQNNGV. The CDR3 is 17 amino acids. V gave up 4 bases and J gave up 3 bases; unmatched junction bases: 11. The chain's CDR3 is CASSSTRPDRGLYEQYF. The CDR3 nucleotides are TGTGCCAGCAGCTCCACGCGCCCGGACAGGGGGCTCTACGAGCAGTACTTC.

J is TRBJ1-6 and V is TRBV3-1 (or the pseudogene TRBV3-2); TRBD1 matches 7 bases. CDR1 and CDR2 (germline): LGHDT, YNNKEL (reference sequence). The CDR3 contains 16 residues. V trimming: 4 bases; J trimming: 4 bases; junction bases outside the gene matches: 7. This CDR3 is CASSRGTVDYNSPLHF. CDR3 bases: TGTGCCAGCAGCCGCGGGACAGTAGATTATAATTCACCCCTCCACTTT.

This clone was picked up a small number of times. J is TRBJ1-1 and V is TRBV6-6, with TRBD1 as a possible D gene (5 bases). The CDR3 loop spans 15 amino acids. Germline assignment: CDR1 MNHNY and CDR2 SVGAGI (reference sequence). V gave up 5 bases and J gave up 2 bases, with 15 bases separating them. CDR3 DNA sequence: TGTGCCAGCAGTGAGAAAAGGACATCAAACACTGAAGCTTTCTTT. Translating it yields CASSEKRTSNTEAFF.

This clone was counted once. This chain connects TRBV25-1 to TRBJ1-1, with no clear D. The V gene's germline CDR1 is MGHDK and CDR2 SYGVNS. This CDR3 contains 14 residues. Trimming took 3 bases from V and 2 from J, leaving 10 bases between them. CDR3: CASSDYLDNTEAFF. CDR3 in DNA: TGTGCCAGCAGTGACTATCTAGATAACACTGAAGCTTTCTTT.

The CDR3 here is CASSGGVGVYEQYF. For the CDR3, the DNA is TGTGCCAGCAGCGGGGGGGTGGGCGTCTACGAGCAGTACTTC. This chain uses TRBV5-4 with TRBJ2-7; 7 nucleotides match TRBD2. V lost 4 bases to trimming and J lost 3 bases; unmatched junction nucleotides: 7. Germline values: CDR1 SGHNT, CDR2 YYREEE (reference sequence). The CDR3 runs to 14 residues.

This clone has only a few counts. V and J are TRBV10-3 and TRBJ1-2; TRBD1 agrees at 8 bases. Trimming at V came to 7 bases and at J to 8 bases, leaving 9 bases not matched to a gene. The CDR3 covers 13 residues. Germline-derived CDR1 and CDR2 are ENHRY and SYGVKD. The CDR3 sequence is CAITPGGRLGYTF. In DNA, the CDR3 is TGTGCCATCACCCCAGGGGGCCGCTTAGGCTACACCTTC.

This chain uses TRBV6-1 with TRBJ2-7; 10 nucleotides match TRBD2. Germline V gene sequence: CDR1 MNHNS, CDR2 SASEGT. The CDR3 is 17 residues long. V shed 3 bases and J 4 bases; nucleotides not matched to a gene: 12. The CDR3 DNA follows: TGTGCCAGCAGTGACCCGAACAGCGGGGGGGGAACTTACGAGCAGTACTTC. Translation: CASSDPNSGGGTYEQYF.

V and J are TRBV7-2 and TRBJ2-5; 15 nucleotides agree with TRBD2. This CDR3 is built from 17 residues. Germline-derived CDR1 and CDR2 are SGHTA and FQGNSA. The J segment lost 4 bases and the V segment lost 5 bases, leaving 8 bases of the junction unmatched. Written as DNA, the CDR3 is TGTGCCAGCAGCCCTGGGACTAGCGGGAGGTTCGGAGAGACCCAGTACTTC. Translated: CASSPGTSGRFGETQYF.

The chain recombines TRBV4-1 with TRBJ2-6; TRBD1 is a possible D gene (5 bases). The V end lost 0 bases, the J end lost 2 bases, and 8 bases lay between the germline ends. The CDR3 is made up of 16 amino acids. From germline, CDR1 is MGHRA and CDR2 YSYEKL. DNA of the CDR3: TGCGCCAGCAGCCAAGATCCAGGGACTGGGGCCAACGTCCTGACTTTC. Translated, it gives CASSQDPGTGANVLTF.

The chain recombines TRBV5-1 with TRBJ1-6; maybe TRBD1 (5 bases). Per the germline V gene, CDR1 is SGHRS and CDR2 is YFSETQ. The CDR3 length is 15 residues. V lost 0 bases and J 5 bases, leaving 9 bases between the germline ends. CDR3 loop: CASSLDQGHNSPLHF. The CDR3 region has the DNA TGCGCCAGCAGCTTGGATCAGGGCCATAATTCACCCCTCCACTTT.

In nucleotides, the CDR3 is TGTGCCAGCAGTTCGGTCGCTGAAGCTTTCTTT. Its protein is CASSSVAEAFF. The chain recombines TRBV12-3 or TRBV12-4 with TRBJ1-1; D ambiguous. The ends were cut back, 4 bases at V and 6 bases at J, with 6 bases in the middle. The CDR3 is 11 amino acids.

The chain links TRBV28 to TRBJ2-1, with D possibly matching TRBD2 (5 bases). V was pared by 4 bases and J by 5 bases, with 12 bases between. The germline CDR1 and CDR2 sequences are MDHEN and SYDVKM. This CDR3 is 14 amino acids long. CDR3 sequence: CASSSGLTNNEQFF. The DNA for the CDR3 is TGTGCCAGCAGTTCCGGACTGACAAACAATGAGCAGTTCTTC.

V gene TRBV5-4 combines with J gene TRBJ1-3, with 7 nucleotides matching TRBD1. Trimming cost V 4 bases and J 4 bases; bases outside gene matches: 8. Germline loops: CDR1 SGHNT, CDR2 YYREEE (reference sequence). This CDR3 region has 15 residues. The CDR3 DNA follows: TGTGCCAGCAGCCCTAGACAGGGTCCAGGAAACACCATATATTTT. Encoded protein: CASSPRQGPGNTIYF.

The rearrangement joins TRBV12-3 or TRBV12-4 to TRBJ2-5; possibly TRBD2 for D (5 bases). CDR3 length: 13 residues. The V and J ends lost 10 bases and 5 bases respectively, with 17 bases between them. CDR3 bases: TGTGCCACTAGAAGAGGAGGAAAGGAGACCCAGTACTTC. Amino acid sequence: CATRRGGKETQYF.